The rows below give T cell receptor beta chains drawn from one sample of a study of T cell responses to AZD1222 COVID-19 vaccine. Produced via immunoSEQ multiplex PCR; TCRdb's table is partial and in-frame only. The repertoire holds about 200,000 clones, approximately 95% seen once, with less than 1.2% in the top ten. Sequencing used peripheral blood, obtained 28 days after the second AZD1222 dose. These receptors came from an adult who received the AZD1222 COVID-19 vaccine. CDR3s include the opening cysteine and the closing phenylalanine or tryptophan. Fields, in order: clone size, D gene, J gene, V gene, CDR3 DNA, CDR3 protein. D genes are given only for firm matches. Some rows have no size entry. The others give once, few or many, or a class for an expanded clone.

clone_size: once
d_call: TRBD1
j_call: TRBJ1-6
v_call: TRBV3-1/TRBV3-2
cdr3_nt: TGTGCCAGCAGCCAAGAAGGACAGGGATATTCACCCCTCCACTTT
cdr3_aa: CASSQEGQGYSPLHF

clone_size: .
d_call: .
j_call: TRBJ1-5
v_call: TRBV12-1
cdr3_nt: TGTGCCAGCAGGGTCGCCTCCAGCCTCCTAAATCAGCCCCAGCATTTT
cdr3_aa: CASRVASSLLNQPQHF

clone_size: .
d_call: .
j_call: TRBJ1-1
v_call: TRBV3-1/TRBV3-2
cdr3_nt: TGTGCCAGCAGCCCGTTTGTGTCAGGGGTTGGGACTGAAGCTTTCTTT
cdr3_aa: CASSPFVSGVGTEAFF

clone_size: .
d_call: .
j_call: TRBJ2-1
v_call: TRBV3-1/TRBV3-2
cdr3_nt: TGTGCCAGCAGCCAAGGTGGGGCAGCGCTTGTTAACAAGGGTCTCGTTGACACGGCGGAGCAGTTCTTC
cdr3_aa: CASSQGGAALVNKGLVDTAEQFF

clone_size: .
d_call: .
j_call: TRBJ1-2
v_call: TRBV13
cdr3_nt: TGTGCCAGCAGCTTGTTCAGTCCTTACGAGAGTGGCTACACCTTC
cdr3_aa: CASSLFSPYESGYTF

clone_size: .
d_call: .
j_call: TRBJ2-7
v_call: TRBV11-2
cdr3_nt: TGTGCCAGCAGCTTCTTGGAGGGGGTGTACGAGCAGTACTTC
cdr3_aa: CASSFLEGVYEQYF

clone_size: .
d_call: .
j_call: TRBJ2-1
v_call: TRBV4-3
cdr3_nt: TGCGCCAGCAGCCAAGTCCCTTCCTTCCCCGGATACAATGAGCAGTTCTTC
cdr3_aa: CASSQVPSFPGYNEQFF

clone_size: .
d_call: .
j_call: TRBJ2-5
v_call: TRBV7-9
cdr3_nt: TGTGCCAGCAGCGGACAATACGAGACCCAGTACTTC
cdr3_aa: CASSGQYETQYF

clone_size: .
d_call: .
j_call: TRBJ2-7
v_call: TRBV2
cdr3_nt: TGTGCCAGCAGCGTCCAGGGGATCGCCTACGAGCAGTACTTC
cdr3_aa: CASSVQGIAYEQYF

clone_size: .
d_call: TRBD1
j_call: TRBJ1-6
v_call: TRBV13
cdr3_nt: TGTGCCAGCAGCAGCGTAGGGACAGGGTTGTCACCCCTCCACTTT
cdr3_aa: CASSSVGTGLSPLHF

clone_size: .
d_call: TRBD1
j_call: TRBJ1-1
v_call: TRBV5-5
cdr3_nt: TGTGCCAGCAGCCTGGGGAACAGGGGGCAGGGTGAAGCTTTCTTT
cdr3_aa: CASSLGNRGQGEAFF

clone_size: .
d_call: .
j_call: TRBJ1-2
v_call: TRBV7-9
cdr3_nt: TGTGCCAGCAGCTTACCTTCCACAGCGAACTATGGCTACACCTTC
cdr3_aa: CASSLPSTANYGYTF

clone_size: once
d_call: TRBD1
j_call: TRBJ1-5
v_call: TRBV13
cdr3_nt: TGTGCCAGCAGCTCAAGACAGGGCGGCAATCAGCCCCAGCATTTT
cdr3_aa: CASSSRQGGNQPQHF

clone_size: .
d_call: .
j_call: TRBJ2-7
v_call: TRBV20-1
cdr3_nt: TGCAGTGCTAGAGTGAATCCGGGGTTC
cdr3_aa: CSARVNPGF

clone_size: .
d_call: .
j_call: TRBJ1-6
v_call: TRBV3-1/TRBV3-2
cdr3_nt: TGTGCCAGCAGCCAGGGGAGCTCCTATAATTCACCCCTCCACTTT
cdr3_aa: CASSQGSSYNSPLHF

clone_size: .
d_call: .
j_call: TRBJ2-1
v_call: TRBV14
cdr3_nt: TGTGCCAGCAGCCAAGCCTTAGTAGGCGAGCAGTTCTTC
cdr3_aa: CASSQALVGEQFF

clone_size: once
d_call: TRBD2
j_call: TRBJ2-7
v_call: TRBV3-1/TRBV3-2
cdr3_nt: TGTGCCAGCAGCCAGGCCGGGACTAGGGGCCACGAGCAGTACTTC
cdr3_aa: CASSQAGTRGHEQYF

clone_size: .
d_call: .
j_call: TRBJ1-5
v_call: TRBV2
cdr3_nt: TGTGCCAGCAGTGCGCAGGGGCTGGGTCAGCCCCAGCATTTT
cdr3_aa: CASSAQGLGQPQHF

clone_size: .
d_call: .
j_call: TRBJ1-1
v_call: TRBV5-4
cdr3_nt: TGTGCCAGCAGTTTGCCTCGGTCCATGAACACTGAAGCTTTCTTT
cdr3_aa: CASSLPRSMNTEAFF

clone_size: .
d_call: .
j_call: TRBJ2-7
v_call: TRBV28
cdr3_nt: TGTGCCAGCAGTTTAAACGAGCAGTACTTC
cdr3_aa: CASSLNEQYF

clone_size: .
d_call: .
j_call: TRBJ1-5
v_call: TRBV4-1
cdr3_nt: TGCGCCAGCAGCCAAAGCAGAGGCAATCAGCCCCAGCATTTT
cdr3_aa: CASSQSRGNQPQHF

clone_size: .
d_call: TRBD1
j_call: TRBJ1-1
v_call: TRBV2
cdr3_nt: TGTGCCAGCACTAATGGACAGGGGCGGAACACTGAAGCTTTCTTT
cdr3_aa: CASTNGQGRNTEAFF

clone_size: .
d_call: .
j_call: TRBJ2-3
v_call: TRBV12-3/TRBV12-4
cdr3_nt: TGTGCCAGCAGTGGGGGGAGCACAGATACGCAGTATTTT
cdr3_aa: CASSGGSTDTQYF

clone_size: .
d_call: .
j_call: TRBJ1-2
v_call: TRBV4-1
cdr3_nt: TGCGCCAGCAGCCAACCAACAGGGTGGCGAGGCTACACCTTC
cdr3_aa: CASSQPTGWRGYTF

clone_size: .
d_call: .
j_call: TRBJ1-1
v_call: TRBV6-7
cdr3_nt: TGTGCCAGCAGTTATGACGCTATCACTGAAGCTTTCTTT
cdr3_aa: CASSYDAITEAFF

clone_size: .
d_call: .
j_call: TRBJ1-2
v_call: TRBV5-1
cdr3_nt: TGCGCCCGCAGCTTGGGGCAGGCCTGGGGGGGCTACACCTTC
cdr3_aa: CARSLGQAWGGYTF

clone_size: .
d_call: .
j_call: TRBJ1-6
v_call: TRBV5-1
cdr3_nt: TGCGCCAGCAGCTTCGGGCAGGGAGATAATTCACCCCTCCACTTT
cdr3_aa: CASSFGQGDNSPLHF